These 20 T cell receptor beta chains share one sample of origin, sequenced in a study of CD8+CD57+ T cells in acquired aplastic anemia. Genomic DNA templated the TCR beta VDJ and CDR3 profiling. One entry per CDR3 protein results from TCRdb running MiXCR on the reads. The sample has hundreds of thousands of distinct CDR3 sequences; around 72% are singletons. Sequenced sample: sorted CD4+, CD8+, or CD8+CD57+ T cells (not recorded which) from PBMCs. Every receptor here comes from a human donor in good health, serving as a control.

This chain joins TRBV11-2 and TRBJ1-2; D remains unclear. This CDR3 is 15 amino acids long. Germline CDR1 reads SGHAT; CDR2 reads FQNNGV. The V end was cut by 3 bases, the J end by 5 bases, with 16 bases between. In nucleotides, the CDR3 is TGTGCCAGCAGCTTCAACCTGGGAACGGGTTATGGCTACACCTTC. Translated, it gives CASSFNLGTGYGYTF. Looking up the rest from reference TRBV11-2 and TRBJ1-2 gives the full variable domain: EAGVAQSPRYKIIEKRQSVAFWCNPISGHATLYWYQQILGQGPKLLIQFQNNGVVDDSQLPKDRFSAERLKGVDSTLKIQPAKLEDSAVYLCASSFNLGTGYGYTFGSGTRLTVV.

This clonotype was observed at least ten times. The gene calls are TRBV15 and TRBJ1-5, with D tentatively TRBD1 (5 bases). CDR1 is LNHNV, CDR2 YYDKDF, per germline (reference sequence). The CDR3 length is 14 residues. V was pared by 2 bases and J by 6 bases, with 11 bases between. The CDR3 region has the DNA TGTGCCACCAGCAGAATCGGGGGAGGTCAGCCCCAGCATTTT. This encodes CATSRIGGGQPQHF. Filled out from reference TRBV15 and TRBJ1-5, the complete variable domain reads DAMVIQNPRYQVTQFGKPVTLSCSQTLNHNVMYWYQQKSSQAPKLLFHYYDKDFNNEADTPDNFQSRRPNTSFCFLDIRSPGLGDTAMYLCATSRIGGGQPQHFGDGTRLSIL.

This clonotype was counted ten times or more. The J gene is TRBJ1-5, the V gene TRBV19, with D possibly matching TRBD1 (5 bases). Germline values: CDR1 LNHDA, CDR2 SQIVND (reference sequence). Trimming shortened V by 4 bases and J by 5 bases, and 12 bases separated the two germline ends. This CDR3 is built from 14 residues. In DNA form, the CDR3 reads TGTGCCAGTAGTACCTCAGGGTTCGATCAGCCCCAGCATTTT. Its protein product is CASSTSGFDQPQHF. Combining the CDR3 with reference TRBV19 and TRBJ1-5 gives the whole variable domain DGGITQSPKYLFRKEGQNVTLSCEQNLNHDAMYWYRQDPGQGLRLIYYSQIVNDFQKGDIAEGYSVSREKKESFPLTVTSAQKNPTAFYLCASSTSGFDQPQHFGDGTRLSIL.

On this clonotype itself: Relative to the germline gene, one junction end is altered; a read error may explain this. The V call is TRBV6-2 or TRBV6-3, the J call TRBJ1-5, with D tentatively TRBD1 (6 bases). This CDR3 has 18 residues. Per germline, CDR1 MNHEY and CDR2 SVGEGT. The CDR3 DNA reads as TGTGCCAGCAGTTACAGATCAGCTCGGACAGATAGCAATAAGCCCCAGCATTTT. Amino acids: CASSYRSARTDSNKPQHF.

This chain connects TRBV20-1 to TRBJ2-1, with D uncertain. Trimming shortened V by 1 base and J by 4 bases, and 14 bases separated the two germline ends. From germline, CDR1 is DFQATT and CDR2 SNEGSKA (reference sequence). This CDR3 is built from 15 residues. CDR3 protein: CSARVSLAIYNEQFF. CDR3 bases: TGCAGTGCTAGAGTTTCGTTGGCAATATACAATGAGCAGTTCTTC.

This clonotype has only one observation. The junction departs from germline at one end; a sequencing error may be responsible. The chain joins TRBV7-7 to TRBJ2-3; 7 bases line up with TRBD2. Germline V gene data show CDR1 as SSHAT and CDR2 as FNYEAQ (reference sequence). The CDR3 is 15 amino acids. CDR3 in amino acids: CASSQTRGEGETQYF. Written as DNA, the CDR3 is TGTGCTAGCAGCCAAACCCGCGGGGAGGGAGAGACCCAGTATTTT.

The rearrangement uses TRBV20-1 and TRBJ1-4; 8 nucleotides match TRBD1. V lost 3 bases to trimming and J lost 11 bases; unmatched junction nucleotides: 8. CDR1 and CDR2 from the germline V gene are DFQATT and SNEGSKA (reference sequence). The CDR3 is 13 amino acids. The CDR3 sequence: CSASDRGGYKLFF. DNA for the CDR3: TGCAGTGCTAGTGACAGGGGCGGCTACAAACTGTTTTTT.

This clonotype has a count of ten or more. The chain couples TRBV6-5 to TRBJ2-5; TRBD2 matches at 9 bases. CDR1 MNHEY and CDR2 SVGAGI come from the germline V gene. The V segment lost 1 base and the J segment 7 bases; nucleotides outside the gene matches: 10. CDR3 length equals 16 residues. The CDR3 DNA is TGTGCCAGCAGTTACTGGGCGGGGGGGCTCCCCGGGACCCAGTACTTC. It yields the protein CASSYWAGGLPGTQYF.

This clonotype appeared many times. An end of the junction differs from the germline gene, which may be a read error. This chain uses TRBV19 with TRBJ1-5; D not certain. Germline V gives CDR1 LNHDA, CDR2 SQIVND (reference sequence). This CDR3 has 13 residues. The CDR3 loop is CASSFGEVPPKHF. In nucleotides, the CDR3 is TGTGCCAGTAGTTTTGGCGAAGTACCGCCCAAGCATTTT.

On this clonotype itself: No DNA is shown, since the ends of the CDR3 on it are uncertain; the CDR3 is the one TCRdb lists. The rearrangement uses TRBV2 and TRBJ2-7. The CDR3 adds up to 15 amino acids, both ends counted. Germline V gene data show CDR1 as SNHLY and CDR2 as FYNNEI. The CDR3 is CASSGRTAEETQYFV.

This clonotype was detected a few times. The gene calls are TRBV2 and TRBJ2-7; possible D gene TRBD2, 5 bases. Trimming cost V 6 bases and J 3 bases, with 6 bases left between them. The CDR3 sequence is 11 residues long. The V gene's germline CDR1 is SNHLY and CDR2 FYNNEI. The CDR3 protein is CASRAVYEQYF. CDR3 coding DNA: TGTGCCAGCAGAGCGGTCTACGAGCAGTACTTC.

Turning to this clonotype: The CDR3 carries no conserved terminal phenylalanine or tryptophan, so it likely arises from a read error. This chain joins TRBV2 and TRBJ1-1; 7 nucleotides match TRBD1. Unmatched junction bases numbered 6, after V lost 7 bases and J lost 1 base. Germline loops: CDR1 SNHLY, CDR2 FYNNEI. This CDR3 region has 14 residues. CDR3 amino acids: CASIGDRTNTEAFL. DNA of the CDR3: TGTGCCAGCATTGGGGACAGAACGAACACTGAAGCTTTCCTT.

The chain employs TRBV5-3 and TRBJ2-7; D is unresolved. TRBV5-3 counts as an open reading frame of uncertain function. CDR3 length: 11 residues. Trimming cost V 8 bases and J 3 bases, with 9 bases left between them. The CDR3 is CASTDNYEQYF. In nucleotides, the CDR3 is TGTGCCAGCACTGACAACTACGAGCAGTACTTC.

The chain uses TRBV20-1 and TRBJ2-3; 11 bases align to TRBD2. Germline V gene data show CDR1 as DFQATT and CDR2 as SNEGSKA (reference sequence). CDR3 length equals 15 residues. V shed 0 bases and J 9 bases; nucleotides not matched to a gene: 8. The CDR3 DNA is TGCAGTGCTAGAGATACCCTAGCGGGGGGCGAAACGCAGTATTTT. Translating gives CSARDTLAGGETQYF.

This clonotype was seen repeatedly, ten times or more. J is TRBJ2-3 and V is TRBV7-2; D might be TRBD1 or TRBD2, each matching 6 bases. Germline loops: CDR1 SGHTA, CDR2 FQGNSA. V lost 5 bases and J lost 6, with 18 bases in between. The CDR3 sequence is 15 residues long. The CDR3 sequence: CASSPAFAGGDTQYF. CDR3 nucleotides: TGTGCCAGCAGCCCTGCCTTTGCCGGGGGCGATACGCAGTATTTT.

The table lists this clonotype with many counts. The chain has TRBV20-1 and TRBJ2-1, with no clear D. Trimming cost V 6 bases and J 9 bases, with 15 bases left between them. Germline CDR1 is DFQATT and CDR2 is SNEGSKA (reference sequence). This CDR3 is built from 12 residues. The DNA for the CDR3 is TGCAGTGCCCAGGACCCGACCGGTGAGCAGTTCTTC. Translated: CSAQDPTGEQFF.

Ten or more counts support this clonotype. As DNA, the CDR3 is TGCAGTGCTAGAGACGGGACAGACACCGGGGAGCTGTTTTTT. This gives the protein CSARDGTDTGELFF. This chain uses TRBV20-1 with TRBJ2-2; 7 bases fit TRBD1. Germline V gene data show CDR1 as DFQATT and CDR2 as SNEGSKA (reference sequence). The CDR3 is 14 residues long. V lost 0 bases to trimming and J lost 3 bases; unmatched junction nucleotides: 1.

The chain joins TRBV24-1 to TRBJ1-2, with D uncertain. The V gene lost 1 base and the J gene lost 12 bases, with 17 bases spanning the gap. The CDR3 has 14 residues. Germline V gives CDR1 KGHDR, CDR2 SFDVKD. CDR3 sequence: CATSDFIRGYDHTF. The CDR3, as DNA: TGTGCCACCAGTGATTTCATCAGAGGGTATGACCACACCTTC.

The chain joins TRBV7-9 to TRBJ2-5; tentatively, D is TRBD2 (5 bases). The germline CDR1 and CDR2 sequences are SEHNR and FQNEAQ (reference sequence). V lost 4 bases and J lost 13, with 22 bases in between. This CDR3 is built from 14 residues. This CDR3 reads CASSSNGVPQEPYF. The CDR3 nucleotides are TGTGCCAGCAGCTCAAACGGGGTGCCACAAGAGCCGTACTTC.

On this clonotype itself: A much larger clone lies a single base off, so this may be a read error. The V gene is TRBV11-1, the J gene TRBJ1-5; the match to TRBD1 covers 9 bases. Germline V gene data show CDR1 as SGHAT and CDR2 as FQDESV (reference sequence). The CDR3 runs to 15 residues. The CDR3 DNA is TGTGCCAGCAGCTTTAAAACAGGGGGCAATCTGCCCCAGCATTTT. It is translated as CASSFKTGGNLPQHF.